The present entry profiles one T cell receptor beta chain with its context. Its specificity is not known. These data belong to a study of cytomegalovirus exposure and HLA in healthy donors. The V gene's germline CDR1 is SGHVS and CDR2 FQNEAQ. The trim removed 5 bases at V and 3 bases at J, leaving 4 bases unmatched. The CDR3 runs 15 residues. Primers: 60 Vbeta forward and 13 Jbeta reverse. This table comes from immunoSEQ multiplex PCR, and its TCRdb copy is limited to in-frame clones, with some not included. The sample comprises around 120,000 clones, around three quarters of which are singletons, and 2% to 3% rests with the top ten. Study observations and caveats: Previous analysis showed most TCR beta V segments were productive about 90% or about 30% of the time.

This receptor was identified in a woman aged 60-75 years in good health and CMV-seropositive. This chain uses TRBV7-8 with TRBJ2-7; TRBD2 matches 13 bases. Sequencing was performed on PBMCs. CDR3 coding DNA: TGTGCCAGCAGCACAAGACTAGCGGGGGGCTACGAGCAGTACTTC. Translation: CASSTRLAGGYEQYF.